The T cell receptor (beta chain) described here comes from a study of blood T cell repertoires in COVID-19. Assignments of participants to cohorts depended upon their own reported clinical history. Trimming cost V 5 bases and J 0 bases, with 16 bases left between them. Germline values: CDR1 SGHTA, CDR2 FQGNSA. CDR3 length equals 16 residues. The repertoire was sequenced with immunoSEQ multiplex PCR; TCRdb's copy has only in-frame clones and lacks some. This sample has hundreds of thousands of clones, with under 90% found just once. This chain connects TRBV7-2 to TRBJ1-1, with D possibly matching TRBD1 (6 bases). This TCR came from a woman in her forties or fifties who had been exposed to COVID-19. The sequenced material came from PBMCs or T cells enriched from blood (not recorded which). The chain's CDR3 is CASSPWTGTMNTEAFF. CDR3 nucleotide sequence: TGTGCCAGCAGCCCATGGACCGGGACAATGAACACTGAAGCTTTCTTT.